The clone carrying this TCR beta chain appeared many times. Its antigen is not identified. An absence of ophthalmopathy progression within 18 months meant stable Graves' hyperthyroidism. Diagnoses were established using clinical symptoms, serum thyroxine and TRAb, thyroid ultrasound and orbital computed tomography. This sample was included in a study of T cells in Graves' hyperthyroidism and ophthalmopathy. The study's findings and limits: Ophthalmopathy and stable hyperthyroidism were separated by a 13 V-J model.

There were TCR beta CDR3 regions amplified from RNA transcripts. The HTBI primer set was used in a first-round RT-PCR of the TCR CDR3. TCRdb re-called the multiplex PCR reads through MiXCR, storing one row per CDR3 protein. The sample lists some 460,000 distinct CDR3 sequences, approximately 15% occurring once. This CDR3 is built from 16 residues. Deletions cut 6 bases from V and 0 bases from J, with 15 bases between. Germline CDR1 and CDR2: ENHRY and SYGVKD. The clonotype comes from a woman in her late teens or twenties with Graves' hyperthyroidism. This sequence joins TRBV10-3 and TRBJ2-1, with no clear D. Sequencing input: blood. CDR3 DNA: TGTGCCATCAGCTTTTTGGGCGGAAGCTCCTACAATGAGCAGTTCTTC. Protein: CAISFLGGSSYNEQFF.